The T cell receptor beta chain under discussion was sequenced for a study of OX40 agonist ivuxolimab in advanced cancers. About the research overall: Patients were dosed with the agonistic anti-OX40 (CD134) antibody ivuxolimab. Head and neck, renal cell, melanoma or hepatocellular carcinoma were the cancers that dose-escalation patients had. Two patients with cutaneous melanoma and one with hepatocellular carcinoma, three in total, showed partial responses.

V trimming: 10 bases; J trimming: 5 bases; junction bases outside the gene matches: 16. Germline CDR1 reads MNHNS; CDR2 reads SASEGT. The CDR3 totals 15 residues. General study results and limits: In the 0.1-3.0 mg/kg groups, partial responders showed among the lowest expansion.

Generated by immunoSEQ multiplex PCR, the TCRdb table keeps only in-frame clones and is missing some. The sample includes about 52,000 clones, 75% to 90% of them seen just once. A word on this clone: The antigen is unknown.

Sequenced here: CD4+ or CD8+ T cells sorted from blood, sampled in a trial of the OX40 agonist ivuxolimab. The chain uses TRBV6-1 and TRBJ2-5; 7 bases fit TRBD1. The receptor comes from an adult with an advanced solid tumor such as melanoma, head and neck, liver or kidney cancer. The DNA for the CDR3 is TGTGCCACCTATGAGCTCGGGACAGAACGGGAGACCCAGTACTTC. Translation: CATYELGTERETQYF.